The 3 T cell receptor beta chains reported below all come from one sample, sequenced in a study of T cells in Graves' hyperthyroidism and ophthalmopathy. Amplified TCR beta CDR3 regions derived from RNA transcripts. Initially, a first-round RT-PCR of the TCR CDR3 employed the HTBI primer set. TCRdb reprocessed the multiplex PCR reads with MiXCR, giving one entry per CDR3 protein. This table has approximately 640,000 distinct CDR3 sequences, roughly 17% appearing once. Sequencing used blood. These receptors came from a man between 50 and 59 years old with Graves' hyperthyroidism.

This clonotype has a count of ten or more. The V call is TRBV13, the J call TRBJ2-3; 9 bases fit TRBD2. V dropped 1 base and J dropped 3; count of bases not matched to a gene: 5. Germline assignment: CDR1 PRHDT and CDR2 FYEKMQ (reference sequence). The CDR3 is 16 residues long. CDR3 residues: CASSLESLAGTDTQYF. Written as DNA, the CDR3 is TGTGCCAGCAGCTTAGAGTCTCTAGCGGGAACAGATACGCAGTATTTT.

This clonotype showed up just a few times. The chain recombines TRBV7-9 with TRBJ1-4; the D is unclear. The V gene's germline CDR1 is SEHNR and CDR2 FQNEAQ (reference sequence). The CDR3 loop spans 15 amino acids. Trimming pared 1 base from V and 7 bases from J, leaving 13 bases between. CDR3: CASSLDRWLIEKLFF. The CDR3 DNA sequence: TGTGCCAGCAGCTTAGACCGCTGGTTGATTGAAAAACTGTTTTTT.

This clonotype came up many times. The chain joins TRBV7-2 to TRBJ2-1, with TRBD1 identical over 7 bases. Germline assignment: CDR1 SGHTA and CDR2 FQGNSA. The CDR3 loop spans 14 amino acids. V shed 3 bases, J shed 7 bases, and the junction held 6 bases outside the gene matches. The CDR3 is CASSFDRVENEQFF. The CDR3 DNA sequence: TGTGCCAGCAGCTTCGACAGGGTTGAGAATGAGCAGTTCTTC.